Listed below are T cell receptor beta chains from one sample, sequenced in a study of blood T cell repertoires in COVID-19. Clones were sequenced by immunoSEQ multiplex PCR, and TCRdb holds only the in-frame ones, with some missing. The sample consists of around 340,000 clones, roughly 90% of them appearing once. The specimen was PBMCs or T cells enriched from blood (not recorded which). The receptors stem from a woman in her twenties or thirties who had been exposed to COVID-19. CDR3s include the opening cysteine and the closing phenylalanine or tryptophan. A D gene is named only where the DNA matches it firmly. Rows give clone size only sometimes, using once, few, many, or a class for an expanded clone.

>few|TRBV19|14|TRBJ2-1|TRBD1
CASRGTGAYNEQFF
TGTGCCAGCAGGGGAACAGGGGCCTACAATGAGCAGTTCTTC
>-|TRBV7-9|15|TRBJ2-7|-
CASSFSAKSSYEQYF
TGTGCCAGCAGCTTTTCAGCGAAGAGCTCCTACGAGCAGTACTTC
>-|TRBV4-1|15|TRBJ2-5|TRBD1
CASSQDWQGEETQYF
TGCGCCAGCAGCCAAGATTGGCAGGGGGAAGAGACCCAGTACTTC
>-|TRBV3-1/TRBV3-2|11|TRBJ1-1|-
CASSHTHEAFF
TGTGCCAGCAGCCATACACACGAAGCTTTCTTT
>-|TRBV7-9|14|TRBJ1-5|TRBD1
CASSLDRGNQPQHF
TGTGCCAGCAGCTTGGACAGGGGCAATCAGCCCCAGCATTTT
>-|TRBV24-1|15|TRBJ2-6|-
CATSDINSGANVLTF
TGTGCCACCAGTGATATTAACTCTGGGGCCAACGTCCTGACTTTC
>-|TRBV11-3|17|TRBJ2-1|TRBD2
CASSLIGAGGTYNEQFF
TGTGCCAGCAGCTTAATCGGAGCGGGAGGGACCTACAATGAGCAGTTCTTC
>-|TRBV30|16|TRBJ1-5|-
CAWSEGPQVSNQPQHF
TGTGCCTGGAGTGAAGGTCCTCAGGTCAGCAATCAGCCCCAGCATTTT
>-|TRBV3-1/TRBV3-2|17|TRBJ1-4|TRBD1
CASSQGQLGTTNEKLFF
TGTGCCAGCAGCCAGGGACAGTTAGGGACAACTAATGAAAAACTGTTTTTT
>once|TRBV20-1|16|TRBJ2-5|-
CSASPPTSLASETQYF
TGCAGTGCTAGTCCTCCGACCTCACTAGCTTCAGAGACCCAGTACTTC
>-|TRBV6-5|14|TRBJ1-3|-
CASSLTGVRDTIYF
TGTGCCAGCAGTCTTACGGGGGTCCGGGACACCATATATTTT
>-|TRBV10-1|15|TRBJ2-5|TRBD2
CASSESTSGRETQYF
TGCGCCAGCAGTGAGTCCACTAGCGGGAGGGAGACCCAGTACTTC
>-|TRBV5-1|15|TRBJ1-2|-
CASSLDGEIYGGYTF
TGCGCCAGCAGCTTGGACGGGGAGATATATGGTGGCTACACCTTC
>-|TRBV28|14|TRBJ1-2|-
CASRPGPRVDGYTF
TGTGCCAGCAGACCCGGGCCGCGGGTCGATGGCTACACCTTC
>-|TRBV27|15|TRBJ2-2|TRBD1
CASRLGQANTGELFF
TGTGCCAGCAGGCTGGGACAGGCGAACACCGGGGAGCTGTTTTTT
>-|TRBV9|15|TRBJ2-1|-
CASSAGTSQYNEQFF
TGTGCCAGCAGCGCCGGGACTTCCCAATACAATGAGCAGTTCTTC
>-|TRBV28|16|TRBJ1-6|-
CASSPPTVRGASPLHF
TGTGCCAGCAGTCCCCCAACCGTCAGGGGAGCTTCACCCCTCCACTTT
>-|TRBV6-4|13|TRBJ2-1|-
CASSGGPHNEQFF
TGTGCCAGCAGTGGCGGCCCCCACAATGAGCAGTTCTTC
>-|TRBV11-3|17|TRBJ2-5|-
CASSLEGGQLRQETQYF
TGTGCCAGCAGCTTAGAGGGGGGACAGCTCAGGCAAGAGACCCAGTACTTC
>many|TRBV9|15|TRBJ2-1|-
CASSVEDSSYNEQFF
TGTGCCAGCAGCGTAGAGGACAGCTCCTACAATGAGCAGTTCTTC
>-|TRBV6-1|14|TRBJ1-5|-
CASSERGDGQPQHF
TGTGCCAGCAGTGAACGGGGGGATGGTCAGCCCCAGCATTTT
>-|TRBV19|17|TRBJ2-7|TRBD1
CASSIGAPGQGPYEQYF
TGTGCCAGTAGTATAGGGGCCCCGGGACAGGGCCCCTACGAGCAGTACTTC
>-|TRBV19|13|TRBJ2-7|-
CASSSGVSYEQYF
TGTGCCAGTAGTAGCGGGGTTTCCTACGAGCAGTACTTC
>-|TRBV29-1|13|TRBJ1-1|-
CSVKMGHLFEAFF
TGCAGCGTTAAGATGGGACACCTCTTTGAAGCTTTCTTT
>once|TRBV3-1/TRBV3-2|16|TRBJ2-2|-
CASSQGGGVGTGELFF
TGTGCCAGCAGCCAAGGTGGAGGGGTGGGCACCGGGGAGCTGTTTTTT
>-|TRBV7-9|14|TRBJ1-1|-
CASSPRLMNTEAFF
TGTGCCAGCAGCCCCAGGTTAATGAACACTGAAGCTTTCTTT
>-|TRBV27|14|TRBJ1-1|TRBD1
CASSFRGRDTEAFF
TGTGCCAGCAGTTTCAGGGGGCGCGACACTGAAGCTTTCTTT
>-|TRBV30|13|TRBJ1-3|-
CAWRGLFRNTIYF
TGTGCCTGGAGGGGACTATTTAGAAACACCATATATTTT
>few|TRBV28|17|TRBJ2-1|TRBD2
CASILGGLAGVNNEQFF
TGTGCCAGCATCCTGGGGGGTCTAGCGGGAGTGAACAATGAGCAGTTCTTC
>few|TRBV28|13|TRBJ2-5|TRBD1
CASSNRGPETQYF
TGTGCCAGCAGCAACAGGGGGCCGGAGACCCAGTACTTC
>-|TRBV3-1/TRBV3-2|14|TRBJ2-1|TRBD2
CASSQGLAAYEQFF
TGTGCCAGCAGCCAGGGACTAGCCGCCTATGAGCAGTTCTTC
>-|TRBV5-1|14|TRBJ2-7|TRBD1
CASSSGQDSYEQYF
TGCGCCAGCAGCTCGGGACAGGACTCCTACGAGCAGTACTTC
>-|TRBV7-6|16|TRBJ1-5|-
CASSLALWGEGQPQHF
TGTGCCAGCAGCTTAGCCTTGTGGGGGGAGGGACAGCCCCAGCATTTT
>-|TRBV12-3/TRBV12-4|13|TRBJ2-1|TRBD2
CASSTIAGVEQFF
TGTGCCAGCAGTACTATAGCGGGAGTTGAGCAGTTCTTC
>-|TRBV7-6|15|TRBJ2-7|-
CASRDLTDSSYEQYF
TGTGCCAGCAGGGACCTGACGGACAGCTCCTACGAGCAGTACTTC
>-|TRBV19|16|TRBJ2-7|-
CASSIGSWDTDYEQYF
TGTGCCAGTAGTATAGGAAGTTGGGACACCGATTACGAGCAGTACTTC